This T cell receptor beta chain was obtained from a study of blood T cell repertoires in COVID-19. The overall study: Sites in the United States, Italy and Spain provided acute and convalescent COVID-19 samples. The cDNA or gDNA used as material had been derived from T cells, B-cell-depleted T cells, or PBMCs.

Under the authors' procedure: Amplification of reference gene primers was used by the study to estimate nucleated cell counts. Some clones are missing from TCRdb's copy, which holds only in-frame ones; the method was immunoSEQ multiplex PCR. The V and J calls and clone size were taken over from that table, and D and trimming were inferred from the DNA. The data show 85,000 to 95,000 clones, under 90% seen once. The V gene's germline CDR1 is SGHDT and CDR2 YYEEEE. V lost 2 bases to trimming and J lost 7 bases, with 10 bases between them. CDR3 size: 13 residues. Seattle patients were enrolled while actively infected and followed longitudinally.

This TCR came from a man aged 55-75 years with COVID-19, enrolled during active disease. V gene TRBV5-6 combines with J gene TRBJ2-1; TRBD2 is a possible D gene (6 bases). The sequencing sample was made of peripheral blood. The DNA for the CDR3 is TGTGCCAGCAGCTTCGTAGGGAGGAATGAGCAGTTCTTC. Translating gives CASSFVGRNEQFF. Full variable domain (outside the CDR3, taken from reference TRBV5-6 and TRBJ2-1): DAGVTQSPTHLIKTRGQQVTLRCSPKSGHDTVSWYQQALGQGPQFIFQYYEEEERQRGNFPDRFSGHQFPNYSSELNVNALLLGDSALYLCASSFVGRNEQFFGPGTRLTVL.